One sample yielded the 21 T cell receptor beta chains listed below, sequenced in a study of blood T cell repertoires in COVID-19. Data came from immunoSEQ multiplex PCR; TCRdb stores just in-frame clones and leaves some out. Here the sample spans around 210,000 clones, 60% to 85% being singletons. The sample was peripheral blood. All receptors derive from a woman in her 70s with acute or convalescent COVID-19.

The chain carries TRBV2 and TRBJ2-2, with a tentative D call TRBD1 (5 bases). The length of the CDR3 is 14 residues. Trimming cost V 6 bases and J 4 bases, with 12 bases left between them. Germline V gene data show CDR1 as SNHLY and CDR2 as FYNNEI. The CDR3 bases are TGTGCCAGCAGAAGGGGCGCAGGCACCGGGGAGCTGTTTTTT. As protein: CASRRGAGTGELFF. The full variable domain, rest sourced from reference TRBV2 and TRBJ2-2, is EPEVTQTPSHQVTQMGQEVILRCVPISNHLYFYWYRQILGQKVEFLVSFYNNEISEKSEIFDDQFSVERPDGSNFTLKIRSTKLEDSAMYFCASRRGAGTGELFFGEGSRLTVL.

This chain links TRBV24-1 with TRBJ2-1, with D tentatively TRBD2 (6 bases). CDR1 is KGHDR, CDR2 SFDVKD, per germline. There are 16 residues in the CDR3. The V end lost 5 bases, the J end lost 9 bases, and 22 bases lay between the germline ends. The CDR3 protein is CATSGSGPEKYSEQFF. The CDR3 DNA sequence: TGTGCCACCAGTGGGAGCGGGCCCGAGAAGTATAGTGAGCAGTTCTTC.

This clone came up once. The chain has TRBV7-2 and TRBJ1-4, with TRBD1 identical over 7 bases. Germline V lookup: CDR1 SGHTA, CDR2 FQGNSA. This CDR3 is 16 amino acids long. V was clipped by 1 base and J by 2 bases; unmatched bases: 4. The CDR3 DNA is TGTGCCAGCAGCTTAGTACAGGGGAGGACTAATGAAAAACTGTTTTTT. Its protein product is CASSLVQGRTNEKLFF.

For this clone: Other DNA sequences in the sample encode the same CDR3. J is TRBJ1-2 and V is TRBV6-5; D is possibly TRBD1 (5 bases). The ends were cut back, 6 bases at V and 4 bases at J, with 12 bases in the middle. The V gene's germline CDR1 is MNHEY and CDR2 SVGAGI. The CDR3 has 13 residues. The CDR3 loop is CASRDNRIYGYTF. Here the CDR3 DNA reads TGTGCCAGCAGGGACAACCGCATCTATGGCTACACCTTC.

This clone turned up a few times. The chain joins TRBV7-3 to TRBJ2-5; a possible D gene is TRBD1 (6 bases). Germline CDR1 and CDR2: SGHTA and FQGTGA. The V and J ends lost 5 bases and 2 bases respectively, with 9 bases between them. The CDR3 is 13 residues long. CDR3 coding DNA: TGTGCCAGCAGCGCACAGGGACAAGAGACCCAGTACTTC. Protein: CASSAQGQETQYF.

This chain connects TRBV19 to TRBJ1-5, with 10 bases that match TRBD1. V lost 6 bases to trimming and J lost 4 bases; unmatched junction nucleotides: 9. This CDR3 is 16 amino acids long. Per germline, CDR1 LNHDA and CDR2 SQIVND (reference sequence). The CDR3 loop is CASSPIDRGRNQPQHF. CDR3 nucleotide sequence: TGTGCCAGTAGCCCCATCGACAGGGGGCGAAATCAGCCCCAGCATTTT. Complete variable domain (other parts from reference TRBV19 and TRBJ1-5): DGGITQSPKYLFRKEGQNVTLSCEQNLNHDAMYWYRQDPGQGLRLIYYSQIVNDFQKGDIAEGYSVSREKKESFPLTVTSAQKNPTAFYLCASSPIDRGRNQPQHFGDGTRLSIL.

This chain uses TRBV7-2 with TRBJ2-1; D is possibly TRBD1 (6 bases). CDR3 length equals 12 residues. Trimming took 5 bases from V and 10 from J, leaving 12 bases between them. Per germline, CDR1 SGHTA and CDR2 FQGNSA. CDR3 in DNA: TGTGCCAGCAGCCGATTCACAGGGGAGCAGTTCTTC. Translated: CASSRFTGEQFF.

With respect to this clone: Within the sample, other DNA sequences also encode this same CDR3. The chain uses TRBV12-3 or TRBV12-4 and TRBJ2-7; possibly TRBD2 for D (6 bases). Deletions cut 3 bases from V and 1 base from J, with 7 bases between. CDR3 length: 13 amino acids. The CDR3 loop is CASSLAGSYEQYF. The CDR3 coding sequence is TGTGCCAGCAGTTTGGCGGGATCCTACGAGCAGTACTTC.

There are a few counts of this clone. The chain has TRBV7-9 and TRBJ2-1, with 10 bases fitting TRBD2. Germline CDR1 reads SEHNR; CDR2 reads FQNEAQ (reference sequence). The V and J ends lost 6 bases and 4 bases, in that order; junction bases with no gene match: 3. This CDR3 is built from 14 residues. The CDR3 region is CASSSSGSYNEQFF. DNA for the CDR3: TGTGCCAGCAGTTCTAGCGGGAGTTACAATGAGCAGTTCTTC. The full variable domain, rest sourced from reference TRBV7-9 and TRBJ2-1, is DTGVSQNPRHKITKRGQNVTFRCDPISEHNRLYWYRQTLGQGPEFLTYFQNEAQLEKSRLLSDRFSAERPKGSFSTLEIQRTEQGDSAMYLCASSSSGSYNEQFFGPGTRLTVL.

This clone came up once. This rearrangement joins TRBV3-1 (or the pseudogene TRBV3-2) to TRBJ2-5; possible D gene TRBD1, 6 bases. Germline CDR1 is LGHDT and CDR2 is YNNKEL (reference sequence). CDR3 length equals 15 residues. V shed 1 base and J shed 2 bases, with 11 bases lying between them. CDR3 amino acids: CASSQGSRGQETQYF. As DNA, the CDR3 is TGTGCCAGCAGCCAAGGCTCGAGGGGGCAAGAGACCCAGTACTTC.

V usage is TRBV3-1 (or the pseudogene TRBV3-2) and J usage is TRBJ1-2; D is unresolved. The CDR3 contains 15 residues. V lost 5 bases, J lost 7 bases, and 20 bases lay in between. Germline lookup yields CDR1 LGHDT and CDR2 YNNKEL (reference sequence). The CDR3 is CASSKSAGFLTGYTF. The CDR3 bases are TGTGCCAGCAGCAAAAGTGCGGGTTTCCTCACTGGCTACACCTTC.

In DNA form, the CDR3 reads TGTGCCAGCAGTCGTATCACGGGAGCGGGGTCCTACAATGAGCAGTTCTTC. It translates to CASSRITGAGSYNEQFF. This chain joins TRBV27 and TRBJ2-1; 7 bases align to TRBD2. J was trimmed by 1 base and V by 5 bases; bases with no gene match: 11. Germline V lookup: CDR1 MNHEY, CDR2 SMNVEV (reference sequence). The CDR3 length is 17 residues.

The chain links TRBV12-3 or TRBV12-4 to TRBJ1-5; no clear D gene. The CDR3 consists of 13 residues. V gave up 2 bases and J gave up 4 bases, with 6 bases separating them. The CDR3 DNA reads TGTGCCAGCAGTTTATCCCCTAATCAGCCCCAGCATTTT. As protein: CASSLSPNQPQHF.

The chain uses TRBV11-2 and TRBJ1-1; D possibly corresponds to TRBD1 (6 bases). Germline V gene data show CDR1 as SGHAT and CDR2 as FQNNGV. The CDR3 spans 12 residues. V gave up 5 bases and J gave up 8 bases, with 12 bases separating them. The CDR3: CASSPRTGEAFF. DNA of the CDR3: TGTGCCAGCAGCCCAAGAACAGGGGAAGCTTTCTTT.

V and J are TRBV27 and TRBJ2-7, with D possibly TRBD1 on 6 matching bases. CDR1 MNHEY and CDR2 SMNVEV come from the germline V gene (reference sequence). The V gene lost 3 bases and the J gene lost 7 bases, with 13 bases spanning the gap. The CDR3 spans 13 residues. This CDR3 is CASSFTGTGEQYF. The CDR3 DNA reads TGTGCCAGCAGTTTCACAGGGACGGGGGAGCAGTACTTC.

The CDR3 coding sequence is TGTGCCAGCAGCACCCGACAGAAGATACCTTACTATGGCTACACCTTC. Translation gives CASSTRQKIPYYGYTF. The chain joins TRBV11-3 to TRBJ1-2; weak D call: TRBD1 (5 bases). Germline assignment: CDR1 SGHNT and CDR2 YENEEA. Trimming removed 5 bases at V and 3 bases at J, with 19 bases between. The CDR3 runs 16 residues.

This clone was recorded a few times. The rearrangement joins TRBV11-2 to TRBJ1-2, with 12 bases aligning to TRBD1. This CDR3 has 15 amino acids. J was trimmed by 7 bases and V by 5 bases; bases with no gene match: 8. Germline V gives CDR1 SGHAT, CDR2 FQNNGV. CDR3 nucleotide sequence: TGTGCCAGCAGCCACAACCGGGACAGGGGGCTTGGCTACACCTTC. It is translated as CASSHNRDRGLGYTF.

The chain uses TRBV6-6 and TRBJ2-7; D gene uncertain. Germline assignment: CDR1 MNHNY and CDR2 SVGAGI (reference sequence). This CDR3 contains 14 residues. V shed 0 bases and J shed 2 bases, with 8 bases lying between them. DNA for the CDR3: TGTGCCAGCAGTTACTCGTCAGGCACCTACGAGCAGTACTTC. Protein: CASSYSSGTYEQYF.

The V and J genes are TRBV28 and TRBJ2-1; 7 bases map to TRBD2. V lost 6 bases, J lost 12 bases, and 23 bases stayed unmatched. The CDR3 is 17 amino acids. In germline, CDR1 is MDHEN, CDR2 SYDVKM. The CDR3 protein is CASRRLAPARRRGGQFF. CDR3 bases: TGTGCCAGCAGACGACTAGCTCCCGCGAGGCGTCGGGGCGGGCAGTTCTTC. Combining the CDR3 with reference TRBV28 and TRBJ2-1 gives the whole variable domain DVKVTQSSRYLVKRTGEKVFLECVQDMDHENMFWYRQDPGLGLRLIYFSYDVKMKEKGDIPEGYSVSREKKERFSLILESASTNQTSMYLCASRRLAPARRRGGQFFGPGTRLTVL.

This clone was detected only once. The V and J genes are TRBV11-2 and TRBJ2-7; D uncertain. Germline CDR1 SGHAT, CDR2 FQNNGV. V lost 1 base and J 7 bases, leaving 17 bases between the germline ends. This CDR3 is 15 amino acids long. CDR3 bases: TGTGCCAGCAGCTTAGTTGGAGCTCCCCTGGTGGAGCAGTACTTC. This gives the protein CASSLVGAPLVEQYF. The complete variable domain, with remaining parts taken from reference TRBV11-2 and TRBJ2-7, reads EAGVAQSPRYKIIEKRQSVAFWCNPISGHATLYWYQQILGQGPKLLIQFQNNGVVDDSQLPKDRFSAERLKGVDSTLKIQPAKLEDSAVYLCASSLVGAPLVEQYFGPGTRLTVT.

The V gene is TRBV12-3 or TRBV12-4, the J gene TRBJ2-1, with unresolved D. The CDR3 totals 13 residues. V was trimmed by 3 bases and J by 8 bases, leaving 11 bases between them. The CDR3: CASSLEMLDEQFF. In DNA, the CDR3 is TGTGCCAGCAGTTTGGAGATGCTGGATGAGCAGTTCTTC.